The rows below give T cell receptor beta chains drawn from one sample of a study of T cells after yellow fever vaccination. MiXCR, applied by TCRdb to the 5' RACE reads, yields one record per CDR3 protein. The sample shows some 320,000 distinct CDR3 sequences, roughly a tenth of them seen only once. The sample consisted of CD4+ T cells sorted from PBMCs, taken 45 days after the yellow fever booster vaccination. The source of these receptors is a young man who received the YFV17D yellow fever vaccine. CDR3s leave out the opening cysteine and the closing phenylalanine or tryptophan. D genes are given only for firm matches.

D | V | CDR3
- | TRBV5-6 | ASSQIGAINEQF
- | TRBV20-1 | SARSAHGDEKLF
- | TRBV7-2 | ASSQDRVNQPQH
TRBD2 | TRBV5-1 | ASSLASTSGGARNEQF
- | TRBV10-3 | AIYWDLQETQY
- | TRBV7-2 | ASSLQTGIQETQY
- | TRBV20-1 | SATTQDTLH
- | TRBV20-1 | SARENRAGNTIY
- | TRBV28 | ASSLYGSRETQY
TRBD1 | TRBV7-9 | ASNIGQGPYNEQF
TRBD1 | TRBV6-5 | ASSSVRGQGDYGYT
- | TRBV6-5 | ASGASGSLFRNYGYT
- | TRBV6-1 | ASSLAGTTNQPQH
- | TRBV3-2 | ASSQVTRGGFGTDTQY
- | TRBV5-1 | ASSRRGPQLEQF
- | TRBV20-1 | SASPEYEQY
TRBD1 | TRBV5-1 | ASSLRQGENTEAF
- | TRBV5-6 | ASSLARNYGYT
- | TRBV30 | AWKGYSGNTIY
TRBD1 | TRBV12-3/TRBV12-4 | ASSLRQGAGEQY
- | TRBV15 | ATSERQVTEAF
- | TRBV5-1 | ASSFAELYGYT
- | TRBV6-2/TRBV6-3 | ASSLRGPVYPTQPQH
- | TRBV5-1 | ASSRDLNYEQY
TRBD1 | TRBV29-1 | SVETGTDIQY
- | TRBV29-1 | SVNQRAYGYT
- | TRBV2 | ASSREGGTDTQY
- | TRBV10-3 | AISESNVPTGYT